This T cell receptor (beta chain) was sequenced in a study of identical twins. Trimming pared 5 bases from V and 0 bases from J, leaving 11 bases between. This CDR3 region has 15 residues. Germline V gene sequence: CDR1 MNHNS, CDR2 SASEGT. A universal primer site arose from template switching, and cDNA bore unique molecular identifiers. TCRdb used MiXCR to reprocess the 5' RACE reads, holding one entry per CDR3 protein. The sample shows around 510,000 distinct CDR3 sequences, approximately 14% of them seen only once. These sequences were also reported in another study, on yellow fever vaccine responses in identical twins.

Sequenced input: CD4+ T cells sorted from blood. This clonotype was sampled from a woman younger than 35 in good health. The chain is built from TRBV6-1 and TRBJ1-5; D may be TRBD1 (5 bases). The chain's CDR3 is CASSPGRYSNQPQHF. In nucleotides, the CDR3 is TGTGCCAGCAGTCCGGGACGGTATAGCAATCAGCCCCAGCATTTT.